This passage covers 8 T cell receptor beta chains from one sample sequenced in a study of T cells after posttransplantation cyclophosphamide. A marrow graft followed busulfan-fludarabine conditioning, with cyclophosphamide on days +3 and +4. Some clones are missing from TCRdb's copy, which holds only in-frame ones; the method was immunoSEQ multiplex PCR. Singletons are absent from the sample, which has thousands of clones. Material: PBMCs, obtained after allogeneic stem cell transplant with posttransplant cyclophosphamide. Every receptor here comes from a female patient aged 50-59 years who received an allogeneic stem cell transplant from an unrelated donor, was CMV-positive, and had acute GVHD only. Some T cells may trace back to the graft donor.

There are many counts of this clone. This chain connects TRBV7-9 to TRBJ2-5; the match to TRBD2 covers 13 bases. Germline V gene sequence: CDR1 SEHNR, CDR2 FQNEAQ (reference sequence). The CDR3 consists of 16 residues. V shed 3 bases, J shed 5 bases, and the junction held 6 bases outside the gene matches. For the CDR3, the DNA is TGTGCCAGCAGCTTCCGACTAGCGGGAGGTTCGGAGACCCAGTACTTC. It yields the protein CASSFRLAGGSETQYF.

This clone is termed medium-sized. CDR3 DNA: TGTGCCAGCAGCACACGGGAGATTGAAGCTTTCTTT. This sequence encodes CASSTREIEAFF. This chain joins TRBV5-5 and TRBJ1-1, with D unresolved. Germline CDR1 is SGHKS and CDR2 is YYEKEE (reference sequence). CDR3 length: 12 residues. Trimming took off 4 bases at V and 7 bases at J, with 11 bases between the two ends.

This clone has at least ten counts. This sequence joins TRBV27 and TRBJ2-7; a weak D match, TRBD1 (6 bases). This CDR3 spans 14 amino acids. Germline-derived CDR1 and CDR2 are MNHEY and SMNVEV (reference sequence). V was clipped by 6 bases and J by 2 bases, with 14 bases between them. The CDR3 nucleotides read TGTGCCAGCAGAGATGGACAGAGGACCTACGAGCAGTACTTC. Encoded protein: CASRDGQRTYEQYF.

By sample share, this clone is medium-sized. The V call is TRBV11-3, the J call TRBJ2-1, with 12 nucleotides matching TRBD2. With V trimmed by 4 bases and J by 8 bases, 9 bases remained unmatched. The CDR3 runs 16 residues. CDR1 SGHNT and CDR2 YENEEA come from the germline V gene. The CDR3 DNA sequence: TGTGCCAGCAGCTCCAGGACTAGCGGGACCTTGGATGAGCAGTTCTTC. Residues: CASSSRTSGTLDEQFF.

This clone occurred many times. This chain joins TRBV6-5 and TRBJ2-7; D unclear. Trimming took off 0 bases at V and 3 bases at J, with 12 bases between the two ends. This CDR3 region has 15 residues. CDR1 is MNHEY, CDR2 SVGAGI, per germline. CDR3 nucleotide sequence: TGTGCCAGCAGTTACTCGACACAGAGAGTCTACGAGCAGTACTTC. This sequence encodes CASSYSTQRVYEQYF.

This clone was detected ten times or more. The chain uses TRBV28 and TRBJ1-1; TRBD1 is a possible D gene (5 bases). In germline, CDR1 is MDHEN, CDR2 SYDVKM. V was clipped by 3 bases and J by 11 bases, with 25 bases between them. CDR3 length: 16 residues. CDR3 sequence reads: CASSLEAGPLTGRAFF. CDR3 sequence (DNA): TGTGCCAGCAGTTTGGAGGCGGGGCCCCTCACTGGCCGGGCTTTCTTT.

This clone was seen repeatedly, ten times or more. The rearrangement uses TRBV4-2 and TRBJ1-1; D unclear. V shed 0 bases and J shed 6 bases, with 11 bases lying between them. Germline values: CDR1 LGHNA, CDR2 YNFKEQ. The CDR3 is 14 amino acids. This chain's CDR3 is CASSQEGWAAEAFF. CDR3 DNA: TGTGCCAGCAGCCAAGAAGGATGGGCAGCTGAAGCTTTCTTT.

In this sample, this clone turned up many times. The chain joins TRBV5-8 to TRBJ1-4, with 7 positions matching TRBD1. V was pared by 4 bases and J by 0 bases, with 6 bases of the junction left unmatched. The germline gives CDR1 SGHTS, CDR2 YDEGEE. This CDR3 spans 16 amino acids. This chain's CDR3 is CASSRYGTATNEKLFF. The CDR3 DNA reads as TGTGCCAGCAGCCGGTATGGGACAGCAACTAATGAAAAACTGTTTTTT.